The source of this T cell receptor (beta chain) is a study of blood T cell repertoires in COVID-19. Across the study: Italy, Spain and the United States were the sources of the convalescent and acute COVID-19 samples. From T cells, B-cell-depleted T cells, or PBMCs came the material, which was cDNA or gDNA.

Cohorts were assigned according to the clinical history that participants reported. In the authors' methods: By means of reference gene primer amplification, nucleated cell counts were estimated. Some clones are missing from TCRdb's copy, which holds only in-frame ones; the method was immunoSEQ multiplex PCR. D and trimming were read from the DNA, whereas the V and J calls and clone size are those reported in that table. The table has a few hundred thousand clones, approximately 86% seen once. CDR1 and CDR2 from the germline V gene are MNHEY and SMNVEV (reference sequence). The germline V and J ends were trimmed by 3 bases and 1 base, with 7 bases remaining between them. CDR3 size: 13 residues.

The rearrangement links TRBV27 to TRBJ2-7; D ambiguous. This TCR derives from a young woman who had recovered from COVID-19. Sequenced material: PBMCs or T cells enriched from blood (not recorded which). The CDR3 spells CASSLTSSYEQYF. CDR3 bases: TGTGCCAGCAGTTTGACATCTTCCTACGAGCAGTACTTC.